This paragraph reports one T cell receptor beta chain. The CDR3 loop spans 13 amino acids. CDR1 and CDR2 from the germline V gene are MNHEY and SVGAGI. Trimming shortened V by 0 bases and J by 13 bases, and 12 bases separated the two germline ends. This sample stems from a study of blood T cell repertoires in COVID-19. On the study more broadly: Sites across the United States, Italy and Spain contributed samples from acute and convalescent COVID-19.

The method was immunoSEQ multiplex PCR; TCRdb's version includes in-frame clones alone and lacks a portion of them. Counted here are roughly 250,000 clones, approximately 83% occurring once; the ten biggest clones make up 3.5% to 4.5%. The rearrangement links TRBV6-5 to TRBJ1-4, with a tentative D call TRBD1 (6 bases). The sample was PBMCs or T cells enriched from blood (not recorded which). The clonotype comes from a woman in her twenties or thirties who had recovered from COVID-19. DNA of the CDR3: TGTGCCAGCAGTTACTCAGGGAGGGGGTCACTGTTTTTT. It translates to CASSYSGRGSLFF.